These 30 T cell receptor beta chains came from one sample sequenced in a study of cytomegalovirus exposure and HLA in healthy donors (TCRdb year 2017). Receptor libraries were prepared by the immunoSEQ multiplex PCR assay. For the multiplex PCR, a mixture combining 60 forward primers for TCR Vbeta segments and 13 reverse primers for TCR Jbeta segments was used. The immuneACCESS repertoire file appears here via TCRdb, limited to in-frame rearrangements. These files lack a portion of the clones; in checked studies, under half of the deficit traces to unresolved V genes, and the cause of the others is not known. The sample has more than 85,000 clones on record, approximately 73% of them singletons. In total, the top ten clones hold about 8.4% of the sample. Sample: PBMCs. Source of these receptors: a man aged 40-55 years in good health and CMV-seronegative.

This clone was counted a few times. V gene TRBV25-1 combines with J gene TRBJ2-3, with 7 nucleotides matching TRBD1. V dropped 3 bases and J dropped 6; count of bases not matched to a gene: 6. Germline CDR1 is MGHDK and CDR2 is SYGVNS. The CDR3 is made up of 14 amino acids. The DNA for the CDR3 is TGTGCCAGCAGTGAGACCCAACAGGGGGATACGCAGTATTTT. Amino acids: CASSETQQGDTQYF.

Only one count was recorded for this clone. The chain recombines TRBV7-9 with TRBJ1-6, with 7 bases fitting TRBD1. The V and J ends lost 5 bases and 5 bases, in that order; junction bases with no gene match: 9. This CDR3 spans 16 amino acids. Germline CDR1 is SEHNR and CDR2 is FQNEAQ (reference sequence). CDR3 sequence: CASSESGTENNSPLHF. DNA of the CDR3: TGTGCCAGCAGCGAATCAGGGACAGAAAATAATTCACCCCTCCACTTT.

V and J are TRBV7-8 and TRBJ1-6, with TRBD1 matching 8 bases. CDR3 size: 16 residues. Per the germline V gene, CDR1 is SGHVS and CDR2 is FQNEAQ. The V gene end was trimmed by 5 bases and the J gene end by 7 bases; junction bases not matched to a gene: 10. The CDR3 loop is CASSLSRTGPNSPLHF. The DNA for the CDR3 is TGTGCCAGCAGCCTCTCACGGACAGGGCCGAATTCACCCCTCCACTTT. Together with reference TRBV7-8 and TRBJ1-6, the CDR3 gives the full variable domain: GAGVSQSPRYKVAKRGQDVALRCDPISGHVSLFWYQQALGQGPEFLTYFQNEAQLDKSGLPSDRFFAERPEGSVSTLKIQRTQQEDSAVYLCASSLSRTGPNSPLHFGNGTRLTVT.

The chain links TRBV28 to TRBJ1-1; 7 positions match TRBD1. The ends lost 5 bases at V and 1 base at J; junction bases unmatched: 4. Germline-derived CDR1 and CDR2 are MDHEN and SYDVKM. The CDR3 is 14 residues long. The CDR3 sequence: CASSLGQRNTEAFF. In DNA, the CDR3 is TGTGCCAGCAGTCTGGGACAGAGGAACACTGAAGCTTTCTTT.

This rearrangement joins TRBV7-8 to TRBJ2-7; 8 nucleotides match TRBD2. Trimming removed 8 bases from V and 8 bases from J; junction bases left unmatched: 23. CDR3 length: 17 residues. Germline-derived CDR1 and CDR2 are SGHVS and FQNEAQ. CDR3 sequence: CASGGVAVAGGPQKQYF. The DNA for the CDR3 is TGTGCCAGCGGGGGAGTTGCGGTCGCGGGGGGCCCCCAAAAGCAGTACTTC.

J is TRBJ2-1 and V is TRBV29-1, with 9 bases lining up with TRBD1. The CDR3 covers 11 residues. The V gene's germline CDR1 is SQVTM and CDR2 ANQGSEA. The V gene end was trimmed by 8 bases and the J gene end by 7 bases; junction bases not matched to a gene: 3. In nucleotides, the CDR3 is TGCAGCTCGGACAGGGGAAATGAGCAGTTCTTC. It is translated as CSSDRGNEQFF.

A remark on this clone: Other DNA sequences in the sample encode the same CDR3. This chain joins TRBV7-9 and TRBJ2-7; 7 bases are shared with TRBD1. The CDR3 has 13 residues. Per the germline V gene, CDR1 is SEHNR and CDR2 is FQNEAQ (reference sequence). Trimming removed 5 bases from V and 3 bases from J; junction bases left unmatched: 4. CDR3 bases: TGTGCCAGCAGCCCGGGGACAGACTACGAGCAGTACTTC. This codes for CASSPGTDYEQYF.

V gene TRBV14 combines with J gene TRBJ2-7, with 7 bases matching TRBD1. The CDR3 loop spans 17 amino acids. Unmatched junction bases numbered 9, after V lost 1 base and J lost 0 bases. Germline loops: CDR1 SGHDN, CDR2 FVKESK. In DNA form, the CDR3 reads TGTGCCAGCAGCCAAGGCCGACTAAGGGACAGCTCCTACGAGCAGTACTTC. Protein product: CASSQGRLRDSSYEQYF.

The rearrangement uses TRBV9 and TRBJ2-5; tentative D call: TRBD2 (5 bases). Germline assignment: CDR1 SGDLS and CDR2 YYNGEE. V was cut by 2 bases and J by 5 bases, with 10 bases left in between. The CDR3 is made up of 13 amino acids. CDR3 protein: CASSVITGETQYF. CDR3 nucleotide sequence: TGTGCCAGCAGCGTCATCACGGGGGAGACCCAGTACTTC.

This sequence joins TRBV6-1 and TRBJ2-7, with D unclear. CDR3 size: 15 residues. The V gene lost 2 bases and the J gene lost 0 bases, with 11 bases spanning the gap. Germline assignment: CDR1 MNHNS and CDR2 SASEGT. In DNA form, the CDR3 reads TGTGCCAGCAGTGAACGAAGCGAGGTCTCCTACGAGCAGTACTTC. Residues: CASSERSEVSYEQYF.

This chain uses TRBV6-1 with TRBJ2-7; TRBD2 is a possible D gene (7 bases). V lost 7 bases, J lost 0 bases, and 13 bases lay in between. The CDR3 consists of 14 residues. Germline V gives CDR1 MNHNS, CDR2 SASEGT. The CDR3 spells CASTGGSFSYEQYF. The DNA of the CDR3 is TGTGCCAGCACGGGGGGCAGCTTCTCCTACGAGCAGTACTTC.

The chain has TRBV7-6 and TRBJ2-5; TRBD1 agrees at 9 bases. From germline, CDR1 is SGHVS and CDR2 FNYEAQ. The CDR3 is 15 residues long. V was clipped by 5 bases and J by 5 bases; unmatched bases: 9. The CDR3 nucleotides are TGTGCCAGCAGCGGGAGGGACAGGGTCGGCGAGACCCAGTACTTC. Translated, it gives CASSGRDRVGETQYF.

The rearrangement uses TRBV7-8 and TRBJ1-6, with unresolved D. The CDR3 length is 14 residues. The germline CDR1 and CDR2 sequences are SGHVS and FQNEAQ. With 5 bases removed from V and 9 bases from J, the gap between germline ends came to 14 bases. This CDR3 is CASSPQLDTSPLHF. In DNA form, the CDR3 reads TGTGCCAGCAGCCCTCAACTCGACACTTCACCCCTCCACTTT. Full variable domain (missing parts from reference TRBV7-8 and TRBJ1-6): GAGVSQSPRYKVAKRGQDVALRCDPISGHVSLFWYQQALGQGPEFLTYFQNEAQLDKSGLPSDRFFAERPEGSVSTLKIQRTQQEDSAVYLCASSPQLDTSPLHFGNGTRLTVT.

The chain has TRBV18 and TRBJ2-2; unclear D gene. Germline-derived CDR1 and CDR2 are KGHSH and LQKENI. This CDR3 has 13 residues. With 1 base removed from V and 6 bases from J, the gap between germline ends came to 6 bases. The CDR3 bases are TGTGCCAGCTCACCACGCGGCCCCGGGGAGCTGTTTTTT. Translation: CASSPRGPGELFF.

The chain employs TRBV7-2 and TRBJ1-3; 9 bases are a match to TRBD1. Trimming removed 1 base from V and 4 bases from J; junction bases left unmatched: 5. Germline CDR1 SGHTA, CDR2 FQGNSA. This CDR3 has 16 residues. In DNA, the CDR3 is TGTGCCAGCAGCTTAGGGGACAGGGTGTCCGGAAACACCATATATTTT. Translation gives CASSLGDRVSGNTIYF.

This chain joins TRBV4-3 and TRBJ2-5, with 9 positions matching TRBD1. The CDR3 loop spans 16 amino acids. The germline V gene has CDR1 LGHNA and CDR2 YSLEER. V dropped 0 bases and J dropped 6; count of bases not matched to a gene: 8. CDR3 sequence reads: CASSQDLGTGIQTQYF. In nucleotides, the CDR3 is TGCGCCAGCAGCCAAGATCTGGGGACAGGGATACAGACCCAGTACTTC.

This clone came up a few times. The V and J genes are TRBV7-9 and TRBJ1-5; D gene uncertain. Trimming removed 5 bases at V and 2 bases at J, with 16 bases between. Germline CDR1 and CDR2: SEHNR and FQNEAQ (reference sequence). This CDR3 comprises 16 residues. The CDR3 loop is CASSAFTNLGNQPQHF. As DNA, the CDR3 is TGTGCCAGCAGCGCCTTTACTAATCTCGGCAATCAGCCCCAGCATTTT.

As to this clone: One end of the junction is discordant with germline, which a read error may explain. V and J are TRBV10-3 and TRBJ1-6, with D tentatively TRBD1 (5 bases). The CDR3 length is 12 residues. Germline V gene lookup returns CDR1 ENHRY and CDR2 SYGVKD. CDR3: CAISGGVAPLHF. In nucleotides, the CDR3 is TGTGCCATCTCCGGGGGGGTTGCACCACTCCACTTT.

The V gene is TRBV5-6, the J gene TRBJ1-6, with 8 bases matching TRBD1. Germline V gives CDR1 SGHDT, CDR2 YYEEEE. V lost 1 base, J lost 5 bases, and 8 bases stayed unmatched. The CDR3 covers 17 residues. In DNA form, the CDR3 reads TGTGCCAGCAGCTTGTCAGGGGGCCTTCTAAATAATTCACCCCTCCACTTT. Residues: CASSLSGGLLNNSPLHF.

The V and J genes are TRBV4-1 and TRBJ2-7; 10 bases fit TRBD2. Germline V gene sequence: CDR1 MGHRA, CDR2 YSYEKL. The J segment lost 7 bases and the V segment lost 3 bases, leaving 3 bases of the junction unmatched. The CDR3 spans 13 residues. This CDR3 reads CASSQNSGREQYF. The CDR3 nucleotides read TGCGCCAGCAGCCAGAATAGCGGGAGGGAGCAGTACTTC.

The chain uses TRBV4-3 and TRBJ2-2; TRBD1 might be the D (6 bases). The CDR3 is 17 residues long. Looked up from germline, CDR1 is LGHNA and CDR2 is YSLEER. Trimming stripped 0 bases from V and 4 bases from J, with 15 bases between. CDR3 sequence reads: CASSQEPHDRSTGELFF. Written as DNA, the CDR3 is TGCGCCAGCAGCCAAGAACCCCACGACAGGTCCACCGGGGAGCTGTTTTTT.

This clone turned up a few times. CDR3: CASSGGGEYEQYF. In DNA, the CDR3 is TGTGCCAGCAGTGGAGGAGGTGAATACGAGCAGTACTTC. The V call is TRBV6-5, the J call TRBJ2-7; tentative D call: TRBD2 (5 bases). The CDR3 contains 13 residues. From germline, CDR1 is MNHEY and CDR2 SVGAGI. The V gene lost 5 bases and the J gene lost 4 bases, with 12 bases spanning the gap.

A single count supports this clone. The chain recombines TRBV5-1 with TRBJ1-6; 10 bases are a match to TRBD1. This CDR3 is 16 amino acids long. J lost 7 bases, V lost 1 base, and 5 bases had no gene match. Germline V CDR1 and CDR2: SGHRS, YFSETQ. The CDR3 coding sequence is TGCGCCAGCAGCTTGAACGGACAGGGGGAAAATTCACCCCTCCACTTT. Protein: CASSLNGQGENSPLHF.

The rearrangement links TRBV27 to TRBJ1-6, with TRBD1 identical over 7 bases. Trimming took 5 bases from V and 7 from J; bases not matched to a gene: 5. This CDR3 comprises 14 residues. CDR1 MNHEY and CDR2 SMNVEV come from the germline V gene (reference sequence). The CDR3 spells CASSHRDRNSPLHF. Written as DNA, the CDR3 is TGTGCCAGCAGTCATCGGGACAGAAATTCACCCCTCCACTTT.

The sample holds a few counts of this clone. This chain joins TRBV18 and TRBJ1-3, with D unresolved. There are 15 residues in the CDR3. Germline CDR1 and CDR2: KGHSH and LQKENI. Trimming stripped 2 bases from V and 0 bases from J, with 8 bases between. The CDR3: CASSPYSVSGNTIYF. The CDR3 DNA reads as TGTGCCAGCTCACCATATTCTGTCTCTGGAAACACCATATATTTT. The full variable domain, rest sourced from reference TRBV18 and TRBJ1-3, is NAGVMQNPRHLVRRRGQEARLRCSPMKGHSHVYWYRQLPEEGLKFMVYLQKENIIDESGMPKERFSAEFPKEGPSILRIQQVVRGDSAAYFCASSPYSVSGNTIYFGEGSWLTVV.

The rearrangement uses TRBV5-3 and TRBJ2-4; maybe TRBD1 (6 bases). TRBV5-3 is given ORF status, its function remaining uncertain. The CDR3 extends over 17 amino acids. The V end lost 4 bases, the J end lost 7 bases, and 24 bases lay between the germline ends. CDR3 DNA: TGTGCCAGAAGCCCGGACAGAGGGCCGATCTTCGGGAACATTCAGTACTTC. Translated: CARSPDRGPIFGNIQYF.

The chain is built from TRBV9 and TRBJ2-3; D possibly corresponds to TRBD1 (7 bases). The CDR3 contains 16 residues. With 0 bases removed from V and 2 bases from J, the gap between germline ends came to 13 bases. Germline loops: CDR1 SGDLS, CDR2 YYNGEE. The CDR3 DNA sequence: TGTGCCAGCAGCGTAGCTGGAGGGGGCTACACAGATACGCAGTATTTT. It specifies CASSVAGGGYTDTQYF.

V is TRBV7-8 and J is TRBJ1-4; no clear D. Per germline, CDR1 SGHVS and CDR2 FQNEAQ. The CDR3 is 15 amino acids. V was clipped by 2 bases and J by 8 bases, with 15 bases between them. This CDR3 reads CASSLLLTGREKLFF. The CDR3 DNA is TGTGCCAGCAGCTTACTTTTGACCGGGAGGGAAAAACTGTTTTTT.

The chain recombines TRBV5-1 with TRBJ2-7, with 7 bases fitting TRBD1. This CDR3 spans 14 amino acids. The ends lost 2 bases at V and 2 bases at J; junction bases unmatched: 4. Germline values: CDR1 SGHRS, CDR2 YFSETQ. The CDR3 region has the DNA TGCGCCAGCAGCTTCCAGGGGGAGACCTACGAGCAGTACTTC. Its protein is CASSFQGETYEQYF.

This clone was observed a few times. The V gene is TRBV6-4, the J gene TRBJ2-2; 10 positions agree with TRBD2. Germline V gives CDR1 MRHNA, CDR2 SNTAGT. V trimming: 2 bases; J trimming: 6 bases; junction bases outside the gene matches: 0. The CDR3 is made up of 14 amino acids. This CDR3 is CASSDSGGAGELFF. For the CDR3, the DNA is TGTGCCAGCAGTGACAGCGGGGGGGCCGGGGAGCTGTTTTTT.